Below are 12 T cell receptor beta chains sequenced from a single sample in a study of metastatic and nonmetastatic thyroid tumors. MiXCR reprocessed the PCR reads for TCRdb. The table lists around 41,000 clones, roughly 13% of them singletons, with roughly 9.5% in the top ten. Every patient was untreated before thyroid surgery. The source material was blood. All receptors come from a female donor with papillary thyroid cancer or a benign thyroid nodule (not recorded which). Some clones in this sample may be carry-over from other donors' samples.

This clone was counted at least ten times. CDR3 region: CASSPRRAGTFF. The CDR3 nucleotides are TGTGCCAGCAGCCCCCGCAGGGCGGGGACTTTCTTT. This chain joins TRBV12-3 or TRBV12-4 and TRBJ1-1; possible D gene TRBD1, 5 bases. This CDR3 comprises 12 residues. Trimming removed 6 bases at V and 12 bases at J, with 17 bases between.

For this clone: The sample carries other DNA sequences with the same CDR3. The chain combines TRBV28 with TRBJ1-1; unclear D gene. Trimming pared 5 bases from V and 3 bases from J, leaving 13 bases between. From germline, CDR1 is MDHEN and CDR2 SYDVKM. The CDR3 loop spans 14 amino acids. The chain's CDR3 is CASSLEGRDTEAFF. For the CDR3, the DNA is TGTGCCAGCAGTCTAGAGGGTAGGGACACTGAAGCTTTCTTT.

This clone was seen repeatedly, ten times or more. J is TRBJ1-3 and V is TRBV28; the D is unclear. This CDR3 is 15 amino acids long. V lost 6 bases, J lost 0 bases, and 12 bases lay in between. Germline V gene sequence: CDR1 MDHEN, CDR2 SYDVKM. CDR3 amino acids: CASSPVGGSGNTIYF. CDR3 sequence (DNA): TGTGCCAGCAGCCCCGTGGGAGGCTCTGGAAACACCATATATTTT.

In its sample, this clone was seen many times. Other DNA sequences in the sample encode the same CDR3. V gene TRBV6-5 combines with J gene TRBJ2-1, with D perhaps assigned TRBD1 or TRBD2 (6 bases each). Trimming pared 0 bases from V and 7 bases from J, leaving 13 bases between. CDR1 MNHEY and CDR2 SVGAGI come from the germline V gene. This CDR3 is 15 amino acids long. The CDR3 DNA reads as TGTGCCAGCAGTTACTCACCGGGGGCGAAGAATGAGCAGTTCTTC. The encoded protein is CASSYSPGAKNEQFF.

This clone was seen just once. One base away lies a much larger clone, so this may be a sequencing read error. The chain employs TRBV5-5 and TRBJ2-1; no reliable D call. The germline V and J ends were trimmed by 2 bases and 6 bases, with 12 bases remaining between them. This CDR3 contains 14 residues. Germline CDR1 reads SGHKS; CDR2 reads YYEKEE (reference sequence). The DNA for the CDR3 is TGTGCCAGCAGCTTTGCATTTGCGCTCAATGAGCAGTTCTTC. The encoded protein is CASSFAFALNEQFF.

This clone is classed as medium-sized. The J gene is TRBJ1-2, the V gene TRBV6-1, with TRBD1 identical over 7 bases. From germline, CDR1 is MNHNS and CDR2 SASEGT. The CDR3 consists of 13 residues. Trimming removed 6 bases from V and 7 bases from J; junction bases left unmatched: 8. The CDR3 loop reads CASRLTGAFGYTF. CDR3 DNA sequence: TGTGCCAGCAGACTAACAGGGGCTTTTGGCTACACCTTC.

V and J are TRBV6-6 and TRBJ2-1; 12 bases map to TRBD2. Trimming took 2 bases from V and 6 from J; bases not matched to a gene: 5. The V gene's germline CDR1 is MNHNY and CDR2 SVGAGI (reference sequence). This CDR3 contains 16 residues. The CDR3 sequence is CASSYGRLAGVNEQFF. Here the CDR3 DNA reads TGTGCCAGCAGTTACGGGCGACTAGCGGGAGTCAATGAGCAGTTCTTC.

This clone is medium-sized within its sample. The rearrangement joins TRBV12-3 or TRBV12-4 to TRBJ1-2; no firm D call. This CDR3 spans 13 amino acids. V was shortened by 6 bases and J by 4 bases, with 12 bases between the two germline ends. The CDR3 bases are TGTGCCAGCAGCCCCTCGGGTGGCTATGGCTACACCTTC. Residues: CASSPSGGYGYTF.

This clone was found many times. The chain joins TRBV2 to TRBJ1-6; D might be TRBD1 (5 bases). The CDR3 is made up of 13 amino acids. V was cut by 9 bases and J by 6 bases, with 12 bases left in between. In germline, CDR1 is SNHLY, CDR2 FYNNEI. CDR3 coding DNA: TGTGCCAGTCGGGACGGATTTAATTCACCCCTCCACTTT. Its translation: CASRDGFNSPLHF.

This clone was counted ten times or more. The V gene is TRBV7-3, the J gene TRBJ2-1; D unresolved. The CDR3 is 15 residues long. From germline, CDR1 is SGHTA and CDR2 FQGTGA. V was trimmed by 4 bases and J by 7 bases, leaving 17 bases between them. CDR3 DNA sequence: TGTGCCAGCAGCTCTAACCGTCACTTTAGAAATGAGCAGTTCTTC. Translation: CASSSNRHFRNEQFF.

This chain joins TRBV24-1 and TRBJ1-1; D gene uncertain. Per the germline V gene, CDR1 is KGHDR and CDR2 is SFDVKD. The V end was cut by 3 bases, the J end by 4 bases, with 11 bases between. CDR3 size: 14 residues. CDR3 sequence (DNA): TGTGCCACCAGTGATGTTGGGTTGGTCACTGAAGCTTTCTTT. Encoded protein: CATSDVGLVTEAFF.

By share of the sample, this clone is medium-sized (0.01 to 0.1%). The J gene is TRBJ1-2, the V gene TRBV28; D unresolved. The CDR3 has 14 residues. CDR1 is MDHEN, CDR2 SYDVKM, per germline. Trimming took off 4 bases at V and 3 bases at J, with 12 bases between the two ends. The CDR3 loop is CASSSPPRDYGYTF. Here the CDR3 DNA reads TGTGCCAGCAGTTCTCCCCCGAGGGACTATGGCTACACCTTC.